This is a list of T cell receptor beta chains from one sample in a study of post-analysis software for immune sequencing data. TCRdb processed the PCR reads anew with MiXCR; each CDR3 protein has one entry. This table holds about 760,000 distinct CDR3 sequences, approximately 30% found once. Material: blood. The receptors shown here come from a girl under 18 with multiple sclerosis. Both conserved end residues are part of each CDR3. A D gene is named only where the DNA matches it firmly. The size field is filled for only some rows; it gives once, few, many or a size class.

clone_size j_call d_call v_call cdr3_nt cdr3_aa
- TRBJ2-3 TRBD1 TRBV10-3 TGTGCCATCAGGTTGAGTATGACAGGGGCTGGGACAGATACGCAGTATTTT CAIRLSMTGAGTDTQYF
- TRBJ2-3 TRBD2 TRBV27 TGTGCCAGCAGTTTAAATAGCGGGAGGCGCCCACTCTCGAAAGATACGCAGTATTTT CASSLNSGRRPLSKDTQYF
few TRBJ2-3 - TRBV25-1 TGTGCCAGCAGTGAACGTGGGTACACAGATACGCAGTATTTT CASSERGYTDTQYF
- TRBJ2-4 TRBD1 TRBV6-6 TGTGCCAGCAGACGTGACCGGGACAGGGAAAGGAACATTCAGTACTTC CASRRDRDRERNIQYF
- TRBJ2-7 - TRBV13 TGTGCCAGCAGCTTACGGGCCGAGGCAAGTTACGAGCAGTACTTC CASSLRAEASYEQYF
- TRBJ1-1 - TRBV20-1 TGCAGTGCTAGAGGCTTCGGGACGCCTATGAACACTGAAGCTTTCTTT CSARGFGTPMNTEAFF
- TRBJ2-5 TRBD2 TRBV5-4 TGTGCCAGCAGCTCCATGGGGGGGGGGGAGACCCAGTACTTC CASSSMGGGETQYF
- TRBJ1-1 TRBD1 TRBV13 TGTGCCAGCAGTCCCGGGACAGGGGGCGAGTGGTACACTGAAGCTTTCTTT CASSPGTGGEWYTEAFF
many TRBJ2-5 - TRBV6-5 TGTGCCAGCAGTGTGCTGTTTCGGGAGACCCAGTACTTC CASSVLFRETQYF
few TRBJ1-2 TRBD1 TRBV18 TGTGCCAGCTCACCAACGAGACAGGGTGGCTATGGCTACACCTTC CASSPTRQGGYGYTF
few TRBJ1-2 - TRBV4-1 TGCGCCAGCAGCTACGGGACATCTTCCTTCGGGGGAGGCTACACCTTC CASSYGTSSFGGGYTF
few TRBJ2-7 - TRBV12-3/TRBV12-4 TGTGCCAGCAGTTGGGGCTCCGGGGCCTACGAGCAGTACTTC CASSWGSGAYEQYF
- TRBJ2-1 TRBD2 TRBV20-1 TGCAGTGCTAGTGCACTAGCGGGGGGATACAATGAGCAGTTCTTC CSASALAGGYNEQFF
few TRBJ2-4 - TRBV20-1 TGCAGAATGGACAGAAACATTCAGTACTTC CRMDRNIQYF
- TRBJ2-3 - TRBV4-3 TGCGCCAGCAGCCAAAAGGGGGGGGGCCAGACAGATACGCAGTATTTT CASSQKGGGQTDTQYF
many TRBJ2-7 - TRBV20-1 TGCAGTGCCCGCCGACTTTACGAGCAGTACTTC CSARRLYEQYF
- TRBJ1-1 - TRBV29-1 TGCAGCGTAACGGAGGGGACGCGGACTGAAGCTTTCTTT CSVTEGTRTEAFF
few TRBJ2-3 - TRBV10-2 TGCGCCAGCAGACAGGGCGGGAACCCCACAGATACGCAGTATTTT CASRQGGNPTDTQYF
few TRBJ1-5 TRBD1 TRBV6-6 TGTGCCAGCAGTCTGACAGGGTTACGACGGCAGCCCCAGCATTTT CASSLTGLRRQPQHF
few TRBJ2-3 TRBD2 TRBV9 TGTGCTAGCAGCGTAGCAGCGGGAGCGGCAGATACGCAGTATTTT CASSVAAGAADTQYF
once TRBJ1-6 TRBD1 TRBV11-2 TGTGCCAGCAGCTTATTATTGGGCCGGGACAGTTATTCACCCCTCCACTTT CASSLLLGRDSYSPLHF
many TRBJ2-7 - TRBV4-3 TGCGCCAGCAGCCAAGATTGGCCAGGTTCCTCCTACGAGCAGTACTTC CASSQDWPGSSYEQYF
- TRBJ2-1 - TRBV10-3 TGTGCCAGCGGGGGCAACTGGGGGACCCAGTTCTTC CASGGNWGTQFF
- TRBJ2-5 TRBD2 TRBV7-2 TGTGCCAGCAGCCTGACTAGCGGGGTGGAGACCCAGTACTTC CASSLTSGVETQYF
few TRBJ2-3 TRBD1 TRBV9 TGTGCCAGCAGCGCGGGGGACAGGAGCACAGATACGCAGTATTTT CASSAGDRSTDTQYF
- TRBJ2-7 - TRBV6-6 TGTGCCAGCAGTCCAGTGGGACGGGTCTCCTACGAGCAGTACTTC CASSPVGRVSYEQYF
- TRBJ1-5 TRBD1 TRBV5-1 TGCGCCAGCAGCGCGACAGGGGGTGACAATCAGCCCCAGCATTTT CASSATGGDNQPQHF
- TRBJ2-4 TRBD1 TRBV2 TGTGCCAGCAGTCCTCGGGGACAGGGGGCCAAAAACATTCAGTACTTC CASSPRGQGAKNIQYF
- TRBJ1-2 - TRBV28 TGTGCCAGCAGTCCCAGTGGAGGAGGGCGCGGGTATGGCTACACCTTC CASSPSGGGRGYGYTF
few TRBJ2-3 - TRBV7-9 TGTGCCAGCAGCTTAGCGGCAGCTAGCACAGATACGCAGTATTTT CASSLAAASTDTQYF
once TRBJ2-5 TRBD1 TRBV28 TGTGCCAGCAGTCATCGGTGGCGACGACAGGGGCAAGAGACCCAGTACTTC CASSHRWRRQGQETQYF
few TRBJ1-6 - TRBV29-1 TGCAGCGTCGGAGACACATATAATTCACCCCTCCACTTT CSVGDTYNSPLHF
few TRBJ2-2 TRBD2 TRBV10-3 TGTGCCAGCCGCGGGGGAGCCGGGGAGCTGTTTTTT CASRGGAGELFF
few TRBJ2-7 TRBD2 TRBV5-5 TGTGCCAGCAGCTCTGTTCCCGGGGGGTGGTCGTACTTC CASSSVPGGWSYF
few TRBJ2-1 - TRBV20-1 TGCAGTGCTAGAGTGGTCCAGCAGGTGTACAATGAGCAGTTCTTC CSARVVQQVYNEQFF
few TRBJ2-1 TRBD2 TRBV7-9 TGTGGGGGAAAGGCCCTAGGCCTAGCGGGGGACAATGAGCAGTTCTTC CGGKALGLAGDNEQFF
- TRBJ2-5 TRBD1 TRBV29-1 TGCAGCGCCGGTGGACAGGGAGGCGAGACCCAGTACTTC CSAGGQGGETQYF